This T cell receptor (beta chain) was captured in a study of early T cells in non-severe SARS-CoV-2 infection. Notes on the study in general: VDJdb matching favored anti-spike CD8 responses, missing private and CD4 specificities.

This clonotype was counted between two and nine times. What it recognizes is unknown. TCRdb processed the 5' RACE reads anew with MiXCR; each CDR3 protein has one entry. The sample consists of approximately 62,000 distinct CDR3 sequences, around an eighth of them appearing once. Trimming took 7 bases from V and 2 from J; bases not matched to a gene: 8. This CDR3 is built from 13 residues. Germline assignment: CDR1 SQVTM and CDR2 ANQGSEA. The rearrangement uses TRBV29-1 and TRBJ2-7, with 7 bases fitting TRBD1. Sequencing was carried out using whole blood. This sequence originates from an adult who was a healthcare worker with PCR-confirmed SARS-CoV-2 infection or an uninfected control (not recorded which). The CDR3 spells CSAGDRTTYEQYF. The CDR3 coding sequence is TGCAGCGCCGGGGACAGAACCACCTACGAGCAGTACTTC.